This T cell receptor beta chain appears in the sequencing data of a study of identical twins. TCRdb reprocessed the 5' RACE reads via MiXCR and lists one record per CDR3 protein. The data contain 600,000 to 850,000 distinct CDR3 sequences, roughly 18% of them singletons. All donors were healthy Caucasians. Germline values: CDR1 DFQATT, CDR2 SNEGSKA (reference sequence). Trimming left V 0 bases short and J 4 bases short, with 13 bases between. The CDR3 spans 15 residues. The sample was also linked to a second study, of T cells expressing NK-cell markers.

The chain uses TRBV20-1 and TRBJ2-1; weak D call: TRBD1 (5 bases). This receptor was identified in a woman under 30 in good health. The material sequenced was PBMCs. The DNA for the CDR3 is TGCAGTGCTAGAGAAACCAAAAGGGGTTACAATGAGCAGTTCTTC. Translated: CSARETKRGYNEQFF.